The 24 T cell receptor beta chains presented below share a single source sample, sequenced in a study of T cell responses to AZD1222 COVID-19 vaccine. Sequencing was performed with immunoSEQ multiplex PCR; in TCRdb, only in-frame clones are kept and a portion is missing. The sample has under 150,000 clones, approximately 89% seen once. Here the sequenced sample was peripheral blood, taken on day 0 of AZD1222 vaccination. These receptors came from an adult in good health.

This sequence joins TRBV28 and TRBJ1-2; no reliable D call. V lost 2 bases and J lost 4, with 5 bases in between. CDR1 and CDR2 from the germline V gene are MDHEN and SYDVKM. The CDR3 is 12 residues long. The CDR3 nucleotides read TGTGCCAGCAGTTTAAGTTTCTATGGCTACACCTTC. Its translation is CASSLSFYGYTF.

The CDR3 region has the DNA TGTGCCAGCAGTAGCGAGACAGGAGCCCCCTCTGGAAACACCATATATTTT. The encoded protein is CASSSETGAPSGNTIYF. The chain uses TRBV28 and TRBJ1-3; maybe TRBD1 (6 bases). Germline CDR1 reads MDHEN; CDR2 reads SYDVKM. There are 17 residues in the CDR3. V lost 5 bases to trimming and J lost 0 bases, with 17 bases between them.

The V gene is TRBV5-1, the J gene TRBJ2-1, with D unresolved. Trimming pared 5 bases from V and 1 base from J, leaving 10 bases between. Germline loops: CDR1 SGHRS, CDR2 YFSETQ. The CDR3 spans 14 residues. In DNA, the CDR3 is TGCGCCAGCAGGGTAGTAGAGTCCTACAATGAGCAGTTCTTC. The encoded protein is CASRVVESYNEQFF.

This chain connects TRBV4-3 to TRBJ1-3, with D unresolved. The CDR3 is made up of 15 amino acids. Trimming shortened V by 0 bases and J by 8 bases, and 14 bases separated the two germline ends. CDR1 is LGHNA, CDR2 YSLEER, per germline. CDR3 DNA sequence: TGCGCCAGCAGCCAAGAACCCCACAGTTTGGACACCATATATTTT. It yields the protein CASSQEPHSLDTIYF.

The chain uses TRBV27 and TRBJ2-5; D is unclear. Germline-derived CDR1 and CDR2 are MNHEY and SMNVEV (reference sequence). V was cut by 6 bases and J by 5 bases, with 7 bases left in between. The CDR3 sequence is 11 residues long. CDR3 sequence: CASRLGETQYF. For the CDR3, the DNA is TGTGCCAGCAGGCTCGGGGAGACCCAGTACTTC.

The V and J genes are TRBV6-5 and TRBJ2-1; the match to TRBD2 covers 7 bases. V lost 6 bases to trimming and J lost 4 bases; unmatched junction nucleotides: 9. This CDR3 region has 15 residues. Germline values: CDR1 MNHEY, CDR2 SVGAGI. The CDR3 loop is CASRWRAGPYNEQFF. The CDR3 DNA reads TGTGCCAGCAGGTGGCGAGCGGGACCATACAATGAGCAGTTCTTC.

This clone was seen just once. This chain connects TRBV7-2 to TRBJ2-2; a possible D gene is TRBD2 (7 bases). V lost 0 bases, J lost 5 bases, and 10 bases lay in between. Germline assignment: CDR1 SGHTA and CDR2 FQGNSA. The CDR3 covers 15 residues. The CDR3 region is CASSLAGGRTGELFF. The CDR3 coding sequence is TGTGCCAGCAGCTTAGCGGGGGGGCGTACCGGGGAGCTGTTTTTT. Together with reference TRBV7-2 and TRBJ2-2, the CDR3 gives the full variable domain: GAGVSQSPSNKVTEKGKDVELRCDPISGHTALYWYRQSLGQGLEFLIYFQGNSAPDKSGLPSDRFSAERTGGSVSTLTIQRTQQEDSAVYLCASSLAGGRTGELFFGEGSRLTVL.

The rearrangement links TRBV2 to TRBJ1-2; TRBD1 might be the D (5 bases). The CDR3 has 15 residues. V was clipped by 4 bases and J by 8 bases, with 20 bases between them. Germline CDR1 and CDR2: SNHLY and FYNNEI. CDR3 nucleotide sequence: TGTGCCAGCAGTGTTGGGACCAGGGCGGTGGTAGGCTACACCTTC. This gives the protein CASSVGTRAVVGYTF.

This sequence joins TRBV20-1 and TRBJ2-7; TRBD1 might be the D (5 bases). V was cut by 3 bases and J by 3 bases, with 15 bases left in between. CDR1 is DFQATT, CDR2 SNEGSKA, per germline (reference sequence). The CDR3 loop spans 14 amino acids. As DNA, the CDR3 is TGCAGTGCTAGTCTCCAGGGCCGTCACTACGAGCAGTACTTC. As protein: CSASLQGRHYEQYF.

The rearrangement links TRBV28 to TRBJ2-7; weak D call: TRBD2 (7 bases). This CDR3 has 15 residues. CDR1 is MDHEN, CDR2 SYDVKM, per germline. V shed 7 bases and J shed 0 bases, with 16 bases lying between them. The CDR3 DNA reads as TGTGCCAGCACGCGCGGGGGCGTTTTCTCCTACGAGCAGTACTTC. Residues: CASTRGGVFSYEQYF.

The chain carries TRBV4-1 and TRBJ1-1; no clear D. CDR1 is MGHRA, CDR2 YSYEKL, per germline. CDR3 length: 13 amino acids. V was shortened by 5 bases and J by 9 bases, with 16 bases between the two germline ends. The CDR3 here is CASSDTGFRKAFF. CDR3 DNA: TGCGCCAGCAGCGATACGGGTTTCCGGAAAGCTTTCTTT.

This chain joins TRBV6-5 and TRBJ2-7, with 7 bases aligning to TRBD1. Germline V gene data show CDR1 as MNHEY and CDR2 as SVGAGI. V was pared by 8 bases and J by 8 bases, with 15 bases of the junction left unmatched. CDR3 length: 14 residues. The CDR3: CASSPGQALSKQYF. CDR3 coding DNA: TGTGCCAGCTCCCCCGGACAGGCCCTATCTAAGCAGTACTTC.

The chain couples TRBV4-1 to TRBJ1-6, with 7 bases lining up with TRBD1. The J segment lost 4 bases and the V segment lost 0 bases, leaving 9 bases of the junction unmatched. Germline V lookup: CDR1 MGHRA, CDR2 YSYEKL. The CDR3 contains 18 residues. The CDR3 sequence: CASSQDLQGIRYNSPLHF. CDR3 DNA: TGCGCCAGCAGCCAAGATCTACAGGGGATTAGGTATAATTCACCCCTCCACTTT.

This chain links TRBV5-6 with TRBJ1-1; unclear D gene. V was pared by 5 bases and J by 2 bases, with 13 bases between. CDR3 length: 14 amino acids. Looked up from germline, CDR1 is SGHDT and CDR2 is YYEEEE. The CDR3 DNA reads TGTGCCAGCAGGAAACTCGACACTAACACTGAAGCTTTCTTT. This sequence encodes CASRKLDTNTEAFF.

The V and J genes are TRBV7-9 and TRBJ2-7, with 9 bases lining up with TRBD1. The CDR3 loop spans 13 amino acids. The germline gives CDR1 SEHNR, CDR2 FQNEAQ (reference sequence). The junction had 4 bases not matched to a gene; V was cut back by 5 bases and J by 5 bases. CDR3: CASSVDRGDEQYF. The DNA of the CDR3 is TGTGCCAGCAGCGTGGACAGGGGCGACGAGCAGTACTTC. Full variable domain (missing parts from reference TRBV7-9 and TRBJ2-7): DTGVSQNPRHKITKRGQNVTFRCDPISEHNRLYWYRQTLGQGPEFLTYFQNEAQLEKSRLLSDRFSAERPKGSFSTLEIQRTEQGDSAMYLCASSVDRGDEQYFGPGTRLTVT.

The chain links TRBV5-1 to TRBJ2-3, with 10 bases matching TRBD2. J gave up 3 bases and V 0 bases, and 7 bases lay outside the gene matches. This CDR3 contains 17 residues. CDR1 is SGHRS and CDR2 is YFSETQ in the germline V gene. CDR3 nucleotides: TGCGCCAGCAGCTTGGTCTCTAGCGGGAGAGGGACAGATACGCAGTATTTT. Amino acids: CASSLVSSGRGTDTQYF.

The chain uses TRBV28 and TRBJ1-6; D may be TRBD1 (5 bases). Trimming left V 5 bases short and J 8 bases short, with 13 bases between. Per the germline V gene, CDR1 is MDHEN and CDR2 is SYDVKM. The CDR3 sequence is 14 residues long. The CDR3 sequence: CASSAGTNYSPLHF. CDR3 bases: TGTGCCAGCAGTGCAGGGACGAATTATTCACCCCTCCACTTT.

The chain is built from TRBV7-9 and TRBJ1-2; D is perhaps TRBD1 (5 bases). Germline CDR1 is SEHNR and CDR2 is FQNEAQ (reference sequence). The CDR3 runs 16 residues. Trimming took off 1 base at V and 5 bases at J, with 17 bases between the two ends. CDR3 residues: CASSLDVGGGLYGYTF. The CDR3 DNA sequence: TGTGCCAGCAGCTTAGATGTCGGGGGAGGGTTATATGGCTACACCTTC.

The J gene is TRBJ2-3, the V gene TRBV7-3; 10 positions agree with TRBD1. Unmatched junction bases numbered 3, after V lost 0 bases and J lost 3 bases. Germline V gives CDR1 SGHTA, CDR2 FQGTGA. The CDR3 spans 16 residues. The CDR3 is CASSLTGTGATDTQYF. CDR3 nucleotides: TGTGCCAGCAGCTTAACGGGGACAGGGGCAACAGATACGCAGTATTTT.

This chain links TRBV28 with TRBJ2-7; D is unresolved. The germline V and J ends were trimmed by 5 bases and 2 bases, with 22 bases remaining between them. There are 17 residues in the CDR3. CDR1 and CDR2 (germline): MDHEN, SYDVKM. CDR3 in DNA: TGTGCCAGCAGTCCCCCACGCCGGTACAGTGGGGCCTACGAGCAGTACTTC. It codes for CASSPPRRYSGAYEQYF.

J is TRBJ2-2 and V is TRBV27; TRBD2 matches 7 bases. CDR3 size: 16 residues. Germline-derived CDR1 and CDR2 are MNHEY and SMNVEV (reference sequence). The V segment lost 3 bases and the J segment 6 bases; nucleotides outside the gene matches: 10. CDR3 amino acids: CASSLFRGSFPGELFF. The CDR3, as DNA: TGTGCCAGCAGTTTGTTTCGCGGGAGTTTCCCCGGGGAGCTGTTTTTT.

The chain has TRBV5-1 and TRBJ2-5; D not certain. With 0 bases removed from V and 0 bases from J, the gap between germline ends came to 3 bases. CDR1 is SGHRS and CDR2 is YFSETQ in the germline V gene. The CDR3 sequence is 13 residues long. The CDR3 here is CASSLGYQETQYF. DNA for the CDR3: TGCGCCAGCAGCTTGGGGTACCAAGAGACCCAGTACTTC.

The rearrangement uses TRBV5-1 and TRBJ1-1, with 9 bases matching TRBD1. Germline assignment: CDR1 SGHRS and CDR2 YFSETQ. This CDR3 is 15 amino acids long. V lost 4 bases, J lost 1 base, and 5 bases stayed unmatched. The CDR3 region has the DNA TGCGCCAGCAGCCGGGACAGGGCGGGGAACACTGAAGCTTTCTTT. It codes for CASSRDRAGNTEAFF.

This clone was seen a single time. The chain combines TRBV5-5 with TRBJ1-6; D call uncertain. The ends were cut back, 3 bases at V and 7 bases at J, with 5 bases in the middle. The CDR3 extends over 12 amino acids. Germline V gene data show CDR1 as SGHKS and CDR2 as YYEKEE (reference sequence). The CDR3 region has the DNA TGTGCCAGCAGCTCTATAAATTCACCCCTCCACTTT. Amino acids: CASSSINSPLHF.